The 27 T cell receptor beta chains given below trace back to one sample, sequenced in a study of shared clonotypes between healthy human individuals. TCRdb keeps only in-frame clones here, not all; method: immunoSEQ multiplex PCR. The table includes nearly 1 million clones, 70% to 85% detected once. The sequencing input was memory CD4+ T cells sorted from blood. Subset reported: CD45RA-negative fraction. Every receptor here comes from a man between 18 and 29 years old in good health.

The CDR3 is CASSLGSGGAVDTQYF. DNA of the CDR3: TGCGCCAGCAGCTTGGGAAGCGGGGGGGCCGTAGATACGCAGTATTTT. The chain has TRBV5-1 and TRBJ2-3; TRBD2 matches at 10 bases. The length of the CDR3 is 16 residues. V shed 0 bases, J shed 5 bases, and the junction held 6 bases outside the gene matches. In germline, CDR1 is SGHRS, CDR2 YFSETQ.

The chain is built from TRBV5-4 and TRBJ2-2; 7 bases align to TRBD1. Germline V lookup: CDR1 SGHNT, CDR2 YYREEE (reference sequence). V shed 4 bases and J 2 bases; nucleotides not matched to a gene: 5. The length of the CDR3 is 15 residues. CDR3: CASSPGQINTGELFF. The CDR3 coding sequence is TGTGCCAGCAGCCCGGGACAGATCAACACCGGGGAGCTGTTTTTT.

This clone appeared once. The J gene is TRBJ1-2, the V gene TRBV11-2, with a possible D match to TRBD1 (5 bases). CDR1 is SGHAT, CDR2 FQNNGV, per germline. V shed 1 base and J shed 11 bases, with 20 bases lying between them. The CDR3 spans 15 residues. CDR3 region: CASSLGLMGHALYTF. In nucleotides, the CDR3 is TGTGCCAGCAGCTTAGGTTTGATGGGGCATGCCCTATACACCTTC.

CDR3 amino acids: CASSRGLSSTDTQYF. The CDR3 DNA is TGTGCCAGCAGCCGGGGGCTAAGTAGCACAGATACGCAGTATTTT. The V call is TRBV11-3, the J call TRBJ2-3; D could derive from TRBD1 or TRBD2 (6 bases each). Trimming left V 5 bases short and J 0 bases short, with 12 bases between. Germline V CDR1 and CDR2: SGHNT, YENEEA. CDR3 length equals 15 residues. Drawing the rest from reference TRBV11-3 and TRBJ2-3, the complete variable domain is EAGVVQSPRYKIIEKKQPVAFWCNPISGHNTLYWYLQNLGQGPELLIRYENEEAVDDSQLPKDRFSAERLKGVDSTLKIQPAELGDSAVYLCASSRGLSSTDTQYFGPGTRLTVL.

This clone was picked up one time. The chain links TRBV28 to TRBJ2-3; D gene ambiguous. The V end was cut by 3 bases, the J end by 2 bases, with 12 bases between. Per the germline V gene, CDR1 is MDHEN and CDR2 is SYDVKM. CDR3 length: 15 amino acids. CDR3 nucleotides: TGTGCCAGCAGTTTGGTGGGTCAGAACACAGATACGCAGTATTTT. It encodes CASSLVGQNTDTQYF.

The CDR3 reads CASSESDRGANTIYF. Here the CDR3 DNA reads TGTGCCAGCAGTGAAAGTGACCGGGGCGCGAACACCATATATTTT. The V call is TRBV6-1, the J call TRBJ1-3; maybe TRBD1 (5 bases). The germline CDR1 and CDR2 sequences are MNHNS and SASEGT. Trimming pared 2 bases from V and 7 bases from J, leaving 15 bases between. The CDR3 consists of 15 residues.

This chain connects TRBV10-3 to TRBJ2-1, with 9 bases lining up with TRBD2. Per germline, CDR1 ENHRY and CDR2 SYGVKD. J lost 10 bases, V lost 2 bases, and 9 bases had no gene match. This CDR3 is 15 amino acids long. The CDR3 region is CAISERTSVTQEQFF. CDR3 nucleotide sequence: TGTGCCATCAGTGAGAGGACTAGCGTGACGCAGGAGCAGTTCTTC.

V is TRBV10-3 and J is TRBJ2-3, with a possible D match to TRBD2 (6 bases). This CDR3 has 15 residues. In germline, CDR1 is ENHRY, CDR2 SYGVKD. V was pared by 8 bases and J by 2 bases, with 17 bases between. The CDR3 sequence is CAIGWGEGDTDTQYF. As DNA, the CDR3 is TGTGCCATCGGTTGGGGGGAAGGAGACACAGATACGCAGTATTTT.

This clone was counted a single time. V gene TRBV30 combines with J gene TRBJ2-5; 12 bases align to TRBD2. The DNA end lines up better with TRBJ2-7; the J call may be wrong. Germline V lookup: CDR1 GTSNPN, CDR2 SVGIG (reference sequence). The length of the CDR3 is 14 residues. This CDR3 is CAWTGTSGFYEQYF. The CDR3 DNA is TGTGCCTGGACTGGGACTAGCGGGTTCTACGAGCAGTACTTC.

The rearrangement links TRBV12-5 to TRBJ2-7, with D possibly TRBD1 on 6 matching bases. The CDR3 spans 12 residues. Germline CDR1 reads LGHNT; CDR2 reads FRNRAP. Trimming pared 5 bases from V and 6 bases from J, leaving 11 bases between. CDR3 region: CASGTYRAEQYF. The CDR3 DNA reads TGTGCTAGTGGTACCTACAGGGCCGAGCAGTACTTC.

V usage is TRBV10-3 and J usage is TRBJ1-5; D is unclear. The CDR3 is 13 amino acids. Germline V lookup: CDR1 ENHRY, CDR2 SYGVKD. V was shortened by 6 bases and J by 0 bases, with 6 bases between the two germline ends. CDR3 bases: TGTGCCATCAGAGAGGATAGCAATCAGCCCCAGCATTTT. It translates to CAIREDSNQPQHF.

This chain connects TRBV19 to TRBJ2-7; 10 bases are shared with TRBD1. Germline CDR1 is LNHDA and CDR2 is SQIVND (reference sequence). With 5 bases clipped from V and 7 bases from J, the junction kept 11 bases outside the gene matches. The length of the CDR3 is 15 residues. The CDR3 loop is CASSPVRQGAGEQYF. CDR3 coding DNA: TGTGCCAGTAGTCCTGTACGACAGGGGGCTGGGGAGCAGTACTTC.

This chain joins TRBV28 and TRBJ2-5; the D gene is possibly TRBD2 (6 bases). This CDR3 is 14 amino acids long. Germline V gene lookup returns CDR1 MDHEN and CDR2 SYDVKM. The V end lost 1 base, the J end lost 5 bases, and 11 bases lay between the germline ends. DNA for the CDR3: TGTGCCAGCAGTTTATTTAGGGGAGGTGAGACCCAGTACTTC. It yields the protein CASSLFRGGETQYF.

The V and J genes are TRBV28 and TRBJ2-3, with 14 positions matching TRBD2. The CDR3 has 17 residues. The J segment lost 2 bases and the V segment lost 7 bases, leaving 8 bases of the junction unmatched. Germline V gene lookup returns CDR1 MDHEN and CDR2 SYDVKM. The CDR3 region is CASTLPGLAGATDTQYF. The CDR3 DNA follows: TGTGCCAGCACCCTACCGGGACTAGCGGGGGCCACAGATACGCAGTATTTT.

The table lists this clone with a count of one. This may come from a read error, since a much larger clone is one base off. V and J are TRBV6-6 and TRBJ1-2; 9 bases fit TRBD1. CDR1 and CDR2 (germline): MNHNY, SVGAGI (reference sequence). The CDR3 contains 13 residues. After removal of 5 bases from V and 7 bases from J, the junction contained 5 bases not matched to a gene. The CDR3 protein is CASSPQGAGGYTF. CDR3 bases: TGTGCCAGCAGTCCACAGGGGGCCGGTGGCTACACCTTC.

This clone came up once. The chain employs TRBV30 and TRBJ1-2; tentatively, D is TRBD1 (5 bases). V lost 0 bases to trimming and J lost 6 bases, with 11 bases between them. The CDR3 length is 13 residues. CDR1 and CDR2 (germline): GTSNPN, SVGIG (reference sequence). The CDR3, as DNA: TGTGCCTGGAGTGTTATAGGGGTGGATGGCTACACCTTC. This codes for CAWSVIGVDGYTF.

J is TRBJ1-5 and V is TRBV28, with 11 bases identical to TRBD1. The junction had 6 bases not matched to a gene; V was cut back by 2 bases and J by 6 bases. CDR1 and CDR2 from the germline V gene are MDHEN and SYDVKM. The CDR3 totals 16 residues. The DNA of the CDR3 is TGTGCCAGCAGTTTAAGTGGACAGGGGGCAGGTCAGCCCCAGCATTTT. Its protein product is CASSLSGQGAGQPQHF.

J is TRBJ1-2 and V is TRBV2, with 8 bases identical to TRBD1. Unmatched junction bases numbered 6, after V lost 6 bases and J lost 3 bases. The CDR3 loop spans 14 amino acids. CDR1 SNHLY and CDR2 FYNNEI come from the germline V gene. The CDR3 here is CASSLQQGDYGYTF. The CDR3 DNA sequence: TGTGCCAGCAGCCTCCAACAGGGGGACTATGGCTACACCTTC.

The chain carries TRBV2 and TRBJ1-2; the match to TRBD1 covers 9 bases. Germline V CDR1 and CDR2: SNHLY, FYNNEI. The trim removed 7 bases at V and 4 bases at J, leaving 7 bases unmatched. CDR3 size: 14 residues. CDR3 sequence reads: CASKRDRALYGYTF. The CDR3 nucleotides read TGTGCCAGCAAGCGGGACAGGGCCCTCTATGGCTACACCTTC.

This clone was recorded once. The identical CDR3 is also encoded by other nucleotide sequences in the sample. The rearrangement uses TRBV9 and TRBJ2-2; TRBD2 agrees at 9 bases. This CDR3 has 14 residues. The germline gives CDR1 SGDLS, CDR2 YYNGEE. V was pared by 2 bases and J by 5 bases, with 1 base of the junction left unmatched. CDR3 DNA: TGTGCCAGCAGCGTTACTAGCGGGACCGGGGAGCTGTTTTTT. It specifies CASSVTSGTGELFF.

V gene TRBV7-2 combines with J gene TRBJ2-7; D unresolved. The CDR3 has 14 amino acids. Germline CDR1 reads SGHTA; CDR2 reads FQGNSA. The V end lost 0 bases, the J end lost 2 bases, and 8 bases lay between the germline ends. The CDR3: CASSLAGNTYEQYF. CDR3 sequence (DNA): TGTGCCAGCAGCTTAGCTGGCAACACCTACGAGCAGTACTTC.

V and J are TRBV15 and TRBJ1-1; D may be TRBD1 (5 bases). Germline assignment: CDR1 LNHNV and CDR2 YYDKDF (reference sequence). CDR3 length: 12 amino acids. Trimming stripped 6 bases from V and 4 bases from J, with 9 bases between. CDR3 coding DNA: TGTGCCACCAGAACTGGGGGCACTGAAGCTTTCTTT. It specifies CATRTGGTEAFF.

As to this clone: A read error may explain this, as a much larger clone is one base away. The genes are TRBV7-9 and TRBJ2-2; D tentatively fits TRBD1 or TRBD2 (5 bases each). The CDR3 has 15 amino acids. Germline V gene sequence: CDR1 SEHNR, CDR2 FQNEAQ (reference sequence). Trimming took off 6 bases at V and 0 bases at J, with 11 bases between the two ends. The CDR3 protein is CASSPGASNTGELFF. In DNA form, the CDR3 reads TGTGCCAGCAGTCCCGGGGCCTCGAACACCGGGGAGCTGTTTTTT.

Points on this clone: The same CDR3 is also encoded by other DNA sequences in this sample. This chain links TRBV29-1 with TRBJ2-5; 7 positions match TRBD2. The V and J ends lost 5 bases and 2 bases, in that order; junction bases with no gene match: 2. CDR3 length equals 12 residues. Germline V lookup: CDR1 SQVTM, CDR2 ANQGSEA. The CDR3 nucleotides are TGCAGCGTTCGGCGGGGGCAAGAGACCCAGTACTTC. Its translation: CSVRRGQETQYF.

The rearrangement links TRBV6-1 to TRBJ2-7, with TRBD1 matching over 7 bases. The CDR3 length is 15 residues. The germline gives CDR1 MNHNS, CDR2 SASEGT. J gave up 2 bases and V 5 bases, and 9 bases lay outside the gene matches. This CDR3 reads CASSQQGRGAYEQYF. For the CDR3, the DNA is TGTGCCAGCAGTCAACAGGGGAGAGGGGCCTACGAGCAGTACTTC.

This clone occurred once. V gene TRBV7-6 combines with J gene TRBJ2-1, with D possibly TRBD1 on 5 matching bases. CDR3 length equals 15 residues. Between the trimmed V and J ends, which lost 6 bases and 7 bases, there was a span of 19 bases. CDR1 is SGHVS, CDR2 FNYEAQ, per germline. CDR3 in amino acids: CASSGAIGLRNEQFF. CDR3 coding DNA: TGTGCCAGCAGTGGGGCCATCGGGCTGAGGAATGAGCAGTTCTTC.

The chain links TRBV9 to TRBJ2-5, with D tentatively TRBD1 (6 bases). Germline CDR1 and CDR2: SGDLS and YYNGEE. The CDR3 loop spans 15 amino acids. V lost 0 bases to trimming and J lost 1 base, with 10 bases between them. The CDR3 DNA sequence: TGTGCCAGCAGCGTAGAGCAGGGGCCCCAAGAGACCCAGTACTTC. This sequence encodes CASSVEQGPQETQYF.